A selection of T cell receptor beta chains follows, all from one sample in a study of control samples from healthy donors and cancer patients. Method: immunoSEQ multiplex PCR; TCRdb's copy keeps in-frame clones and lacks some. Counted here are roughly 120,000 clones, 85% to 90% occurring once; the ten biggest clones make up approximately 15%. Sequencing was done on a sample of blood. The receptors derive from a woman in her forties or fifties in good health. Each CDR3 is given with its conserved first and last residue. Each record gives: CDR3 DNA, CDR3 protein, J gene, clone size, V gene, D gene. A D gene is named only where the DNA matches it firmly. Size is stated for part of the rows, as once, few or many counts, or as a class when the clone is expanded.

cdr3_nt: TGTGCCAGCAGCTTATTCAGGGGGACCGGGGAGCTGTTTTTT; cdr3_aa: CASSLFRGTGELFF; j_call: TRBJ2-2; clone_size: few; v_call: TRBV7-2; d_call: TRBD1
cdr3_nt: TGTGCCAGCAGCTTAGTTTACGTCGGACAGGTGACGGCCGGGGAGCTGTTTTTT; cdr3_aa: CASSLVYVGQVTAGELFF; j_call: TRBJ2-2; clone_size: .; v_call: TRBV7-9; d_call: TRBD1
cdr3_nt: TGTGCCAGTAGTATCAGCGGGTATAGCACAGATACGCAGTATTTT; cdr3_aa: CASSISGYSTDTQYF; j_call: TRBJ2-3; clone_size: .; v_call: TRBV19; d_call: .
cdr3_nt: TGTGCCAGCAGAAACATGGACTCGAAATCCACAGATACGCAGTATTTT; cdr3_aa: CASRNMDSKSTDTQYF; j_call: TRBJ2-3; clone_size: .; v_call: TRBV6-6; d_call: .
cdr3_nt: TGTGCCAGCAGTTACAGGGAAAGCAATCAGCCCCAGCATTTT; cdr3_aa: CASSYRESNQPQHF; j_call: TRBJ1-5; clone_size: .; v_call: TRBV6-6; d_call: .
cdr3_nt: TGTGCCAGCAGCTTAAGCGGACAGAGGGGTCAGCCCCAGCATTTT; cdr3_aa: CASSLSGQRGQPQHF; j_call: TRBJ1-5; clone_size: .; v_call: TRBV7-2; d_call: .
cdr3_nt: TGCAGCGCCCGACGGGGAGGTACTGAAGCTTTCTTT; cdr3_aa: CSARRGGTEAFF; j_call: TRBJ1-1; clone_size: .; v_call: TRBV29-1; d_call: .
cdr3_nt: TGTGCCAGCAGCTTACCGAACTCGGTCTCCAGGAGGACCCAGTACTTC; cdr3_aa: CASSLPNSVSRRTQYF; j_call: TRBJ2-5; clone_size: .; v_call: TRBV11-1; d_call: .
cdr3_nt: TGTGCCAGCAGCTTAGGCTTAGGGGGTTCTCTTGAAAAACTGTTTTTT; cdr3_aa: CASSLGLGGSLEKLFF; j_call: TRBJ1-4; clone_size: .; v_call: TRBV11-2; d_call: .
cdr3_nt: TGTGCCAGCAGCCCCCACAGGGGTGCCACTGAAGCTTTCTTT; cdr3_aa: CASSPHRGATEAFF; j_call: TRBJ1-1; clone_size: once; v_call: TRBV6-5; d_call: TRBD1
cdr3_nt: TGTGCCAGCTCATCGGGACAAGGGGACCGGCGTACAGATACGCAGTATTTT; cdr3_aa: CASSSGQGDRRTDTQYF; j_call: TRBJ2-3; clone_size: .; v_call: TRBV18; d_call: .
cdr3_nt: TGTGCCAGCAGTCTCCGATGGGTGAACACTGAAGCTTTCTTT; cdr3_aa: CASSLRWVNTEAFF; j_call: TRBJ1-1; clone_size: .; v_call: TRBV6-5; d_call: .
cdr3_nt: TGTGCCTGGGGGGGACAGGGCTGGGAGAGGGGCAATCAGCCCCAGCATTTT; cdr3_aa: CAWGGQGWERGNQPQHF; j_call: TRBJ1-5; clone_size: .; v_call: TRBV30; d_call: TRBD1
cdr3_nt: TGTGCCAGCAGCGCTCCCTTTGGGGGGCGGAACGGCTACACCTTC; cdr3_aa: CASSAPFGGRNGYTF; j_call: TRBJ1-2; clone_size: many; v_call: TRBV6-2/TRBV6-3; d_call: .
cdr3_nt: TGTGCCAGCAGCTTGGTGGACAGTGCGCGAGAGACCCAGTACTTC; cdr3_aa: CASSLVDSARETQYF; j_call: TRBJ2-5; clone_size: .; v_call: TRBV5-8; d_call: .
cdr3_nt: TGCGCCAGCAGCAGGGGACAGGGCGCTGAAGCTTTCTTT; cdr3_aa: CASSRGQGAEAFF; j_call: TRBJ1-1; clone_size: .; v_call: TRBV5-1; d_call: TRBD1
cdr3_nt: TGCGCCAGCAGCCAAGATTTAGTGAGGGTAGCTTTCTTT; cdr3_aa: CASSQDLVRVAFF; j_call: TRBJ1-1; clone_size: .; v_call: TRBV4-1; d_call: .
cdr3_nt: TGTGCCAGCAGTCTCCCCGGGACATTCGGGAGTGAGCAGTTCTTC; cdr3_aa: CASSLPGTFGSEQFF; j_call: TRBJ2-1; clone_size: .; v_call: TRBV27; d_call: .
cdr3_nt: TGTGCCAGCAGCGGCGGGGATTTCAGCTCCTACAATGAGCAGTTCTTC; cdr3_aa: CASSGGDFSSYNEQFF; j_call: TRBJ2-1; clone_size: .; v_call: TRBV9; d_call: .
cdr3_nt: TGTGCCAGCAGTCGCTCCCGGAGACAGTACACCGGGGAGCTGTTTTTT; cdr3_aa: CASSRSRRQYTGELFF; j_call: TRBJ2-2; clone_size: once; v_call: TRBV6-6; d_call: .
cdr3_nt: TGTGCCATCAGTGAGGGCGTAGCGAACACTGAAGCTTTCTTT; cdr3_aa: CAISEGVANTEAFF; j_call: TRBJ1-1; clone_size: .; v_call: TRBV10-3; d_call: .
cdr3_nt: TGTGCCAGCAGGCGACAGGGTGGCTACACCTTC; cdr3_aa: CASRRQGGYTF; j_call: TRBJ1-2; clone_size: .; v_call: TRBV6-5; d_call: TRBD1
cdr3_nt: TGTGCCAGCAAGATGGGACTGCATATAGAGACCCAGTACTTC; cdr3_aa: CASKMGLHIETQYF; j_call: TRBJ2-5; clone_size: .; v_call: TRBV6-5; d_call: .
cdr3_nt: TGCGCCAGCAGCTTGAGAGGGAGCTCCTACAATGAGCAGTTCTTC; cdr3_aa: CASSLRGSSYNEQFF; j_call: TRBJ2-1; clone_size: .; v_call: TRBV5-1; d_call: .
cdr3_nt: TGTGCCAGCAGCTATGGGACAGGGATCGGGGAGCTGTTTTTT; cdr3_aa: CASSYGTGIGELFF; j_call: TRBJ2-2; clone_size: .; v_call: TRBV7-3; d_call: TRBD1
cdr3_nt: TGTGCCAGCAGCAAAGCTTGCCATCGAACCGGGGAGCTGTTTTTT; cdr3_aa: CASSKACHRTGELFF; j_call: TRBJ2-2; clone_size: .; v_call: TRBV21-1; d_call: .
cdr3_nt: TGTGCCAGCAGCATAACAGCGGGAAATGAGCAGTTCTTC; cdr3_aa: CASSITAGNEQFF; j_call: TRBJ2-1; clone_size: .; v_call: TRBV9; d_call: TRBD2
cdr3_nt: TGTGCCAGCAGCCCCCCGGGCGGAGATACGCAGTATTTT; cdr3_aa: CASSPPGGDTQYF; j_call: TRBJ2-3; clone_size: .; v_call: TRBV7-8; d_call: .
cdr3_nt: TGTGCCAGCAGCCAAGGGCGGGGGCGGAAGACCCAGTACTTC; cdr3_aa: CASSQGRGRKTQYF; j_call: TRBJ2-5; clone_size: .; v_call: TRBV3-1/TRBV3-2; d_call: .
cdr3_nt: TGTGCCAGCAGCCACCTGATGGGGGGGAGCGGGAATGAGCAGTTCTTC; cdr3_aa: CASSHLMGGSGNEQFF; j_call: TRBJ2-1; clone_size: .; v_call: TRBV4-2; d_call: TRBD2
cdr3_nt: TGTGCCAGTATGAGGGCACCCACTGAAGCTTTCTTT; cdr3_aa: CASMRAPTEAFF; j_call: TRBJ1-1; clone_size: .; v_call: TRBV19; d_call: .
cdr3_nt: TGTGCCACCAGCAGAGGGGAGCCTGAAGCTTTCTTT; cdr3_aa: CATSRGEPEAFF; j_call: TRBJ1-1; clone_size: .; v_call: TRBV15; d_call: .
cdr3_nt: TGTGCCAGCAGCTTAGCCCTCAGGATGGGGGCGGGTGGCTACACCTTC; cdr3_aa: CASSLALRMGAGGYTF; j_call: TRBJ1-2; clone_size: .; v_call: TRBV13; d_call: .
cdr3_nt: TGTGCCAGCAGTTTCGGCTCGAGGGAAAAACTGTTTTTT; cdr3_aa: CASSFGSREKLFF; j_call: TRBJ1-4; clone_size: .; v_call: TRBV6-5; d_call: .
cdr3_nt: TGTGCCAGCAAAATGGGACAGGGGTTTGGCAATGAGCAGTTCTTC; cdr3_aa: CASKMGQGFGNEQFF; j_call: TRBJ2-1; clone_size: .; v_call: TRBV27; d_call: TRBD1
cdr3_nt: TGCGCCAGCAGTGAGTCCCGGACGCCCGCCTACAATGAGCAGTTCTTC; cdr3_aa: CASSESRTPAYNEQFF; j_call: TRBJ2-1; clone_size: once; v_call: TRBV10-1; d_call: .
cdr3_nt: TGTGCCAGCAGCTTAGTTCGGGTAATCGGGACGACGCGTCGGGAGACCCAGTACTTC; cdr3_aa: CASSLVRVIGTTRRETQYF; j_call: TRBJ2-5; clone_size: .; v_call: TRBV7-2; d_call: .
cdr3_nt: TGTGCCAGCAGTGACTCAATTGACAGGGGGAATGAGCAGTTCTTC; cdr3_aa: CASSDSIDRGNEQFF; j_call: TRBJ2-1; clone_size: .; v_call: TRBV6-4; d_call: TRBD1